This entry lists 23 T cell receptor beta chains sequenced from one sample in a study of blood T cell repertoires in COVID-19. Assay: immunoSEQ multiplex PCR; the TCRdb copy retains only in-frame clones and omits some. The repertoire holds about 200,000 clones, with around four fifths as singletons. Sequencing used peripheral blood. These receptors originate from a human donor in a cohort sampled during active COVID-19.

This clone was seen repeatedly, ten times or more. This sequence joins TRBV4-1 and TRBJ2-1; D possibly corresponds to TRBD2 (6 bases). V was trimmed by 8 bases and J by 0 bases, leaving 17 bases between them. The CDR3 contains 16 residues. The V gene's germline CDR1 is MGHRA and CDR2 YSYEKL. The CDR3 DNA sequence: TGCGCCAGCCAAACCGGACTAATGAGCTCCTACAATGAGCAGTTCTTC. Residues: CASQTGLMSSYNEQFF.

The gene calls are TRBV7-2 and TRBJ1-3; 7 bases align to TRBD1. Germline assignment: CDR1 SGHTA and CDR2 FQGNSA. V lost 5 bases, J lost 4 bases, and 2 bases stayed unmatched. The CDR3 sequence is 13 residues long. The CDR3 loop reads CASSPGGGNTIYF. The CDR3 nucleotides are TGTGCCAGCAGCCCAGGGGGGGGAAACACCATATATTTT.

This chain connects TRBV2 to TRBJ2-7; 9 bases align to TRBD1. The length of the CDR3 is 16 residues. Trimming cost V 3 bases and J 2 bases; bases outside gene matches: 8. Per the germline V gene, CDR1 is SNHLY and CDR2 is FYNNEI. The CDR3 nucleotides read TGTGCCAGCAGTGAGGGTCGGGACAGGGCTACCTACGAGCAGTACGTC. Encoded protein: CASSEGRDRATYEQYV.

This rearrangement joins TRBV6-5 to TRBJ1-1; 8 positions match TRBD1. The length of the CDR3 is 13 residues. Germline V gene data show CDR1 as MNHEY and CDR2 as SVGAGI. With 6 bases clipped from V and 7 bases from J, the junction kept 7 bases outside the gene matches. The CDR3 bases are TGTGCCAGCAGAGGACAGGGCGGGCTTGAAGCTTTCTTT. It codes for CASRGQGGLEAFF.

This clone was recorded a few times. The rearrangement uses TRBV3-1 (or the pseudogene TRBV3-2) and TRBJ2-7; TRBD2 matches at 9 bases. CDR1 is LGHDT and CDR2 is YNNKEL in the germline V gene (reference sequence). V lost 4 bases and J lost 7; bases outside the gene matches: 8. The CDR3 loop spans 14 amino acids. In DNA, the CDR3 is TGTGCCAGCAGCCCCGGACTAGCGCCAGGAGAGCAGTACTTC. Residues: CASSPGLAPGEQYF.

This clone was seen a single time. The V and J genes are TRBV27 and TRBJ1-2, with D possibly TRBD1 on 5 matching bases. The V end lost 4 bases, the J end lost 6 bases, and 12 bases lay between the germline ends. This CDR3 comprises 13 residues. Germline CDR1 reads MNHEY; CDR2 reads SMNVEV (reference sequence). CDR3 sequence reads: CASSSGWGDGYTF. DNA of the CDR3: TGTGCCAGCAGTTCGGGTTGGGGGGATGGCTACACCTTC.

The V gene is TRBV12-3 or TRBV12-4, the J gene TRBJ2-3; the match to TRBD1 covers 9 bases. Germline trimming cut 1 base from V and 10 bases from J; bases unmatched to any gene: 3. CDR3 length: 13 amino acids. The CDR3 spells CASSLGTGASQYF. CDR3 bases: TGTGCCAGCAGTTTAGGGACAGGGGCCTCGCAGTATTTT.

This sequence joins TRBV5-7 and TRBJ1-5; D not resolved. TRBV5-7 is sorted into the ORF group, with uncertain function. The V gene lost 3 bases and the J gene lost 0 bases, with 4 bases spanning the gap. The CDR3 covers 13 residues. The CDR3 loop reads CASSSFSNQPQHF. The CDR3 bases are TGTGCCAGCAGCTCATTTAGCAATCAGCCCCAGCATTTT.

The chain is built from TRBV2 and TRBJ2-7, with D tentatively TRBD2 (5 bases). CDR3 length: 17 residues. Germline loops: CDR1 SNHLY, CDR2 FYNNEI. V lost 7 bases to trimming and J lost 1 base, with 23 bases between them. CDR3 in amino acids: CASTTPATITASYEQYV. The CDR3 nucleotides read TGTGCCAGCACCACCCCGGCGACTATAACCGCATCCTACGAGCAGTACGTC.

The chain has TRBV4-2 and TRBJ1-1; maybe TRBD1 (6 bases). V was trimmed by 0 bases and J by 10 bases, leaving 21 bases between them. CDR3 size: 16 residues. CDR1 is LGHNA, CDR2 YNFKEQ, per germline. As DNA, the CDR3 is TGTGCCAGCAGCCAAGAAGCAGGGGTTCTACCTCCCGGAGCTTTCTTT. Its protein product is CASSQEAGVLPPGAFF.

This clone appeared once. CDR3 region: CASSAQGRDTQYF. The DNA of the CDR3 is TGTGCCAGCAGCGCACAGGGGCGGGATACGCAGTATTTT. The V gene is TRBV9, the J gene TRBJ2-3; 7 nucleotides line up with TRBD1. The CDR3 has 13 residues. The V segment lost 3 bases and the J segment 6 bases; nucleotides outside the gene matches: 4. Germline V gene sequence: CDR1 SGDLS, CDR2 YYNGEE.

This clone appeared a few times. J is TRBJ2-5 and V is TRBV4-2, with 14 bases aligning to TRBD2. Germline trimming cut 0 bases from V and 4 bases from J; bases unmatched to any gene: 4. Germline V CDR1 and CDR2: LGHNA, YNFKEQ. This CDR3 comprises 17 residues. CDR3 loop: CASSQDWTSGGPETQYF. CDR3 nucleotide sequence: TGTGCCAGCAGCCAAGATTGGACTAGCGGGGGGCCAGAGACCCAGTACTTC.

This rearrangement joins TRBV5-1 to TRBJ2-1, with TRBD2 identical over 15 bases. CDR1 and CDR2 from the germline V gene are SGHRS and YFSETQ. This CDR3 has 17 residues. J was trimmed by 6 bases and V by 2 bases; bases with no gene match: 6. In DNA, the CDR3 is TGCGCCAGCAGCTTCCCCGCGGGACTAGCGGGAGGCAATGAGCAGTTCTTC. This codes for CASSFPAGLAGGNEQFF.

The V call is TRBV2, the J call TRBJ2-3, with D tentatively TRBD2 (5 bases). The CDR3 is 15 residues long. The germline V gene encodes CDR1 SNHLY and CDR2 FYNNEI. Trimming pared 3 bases from V and 4 bases from J, leaving 14 bases between. CDR3 protein: CASSESGGLADTQYF. CDR3 coding DNA: TGTGCCAGCAGTGAGTCGGGCGGACTGGCAGATACGCAGTATTTT.

This rearrangement joins TRBV7-9 to TRBJ2-2, with D tentatively TRBD2 (6 bases). The germline V gene has CDR1 SEHNR and CDR2 FQNEAQ (reference sequence). V gave up 0 bases and J gave up 5 bases, with 13 bases separating them. This CDR3 contains 16 residues. The CDR3 region is CASSLARGKGTGELFF. The CDR3 DNA reads TGTGCCAGCAGCTTAGCCCGGGGGAAAGGGACCGGGGAGCTGTTTTTT.

This clone appeared a single time. The chain joins TRBV29-1 to TRBJ2-2, with a tentative D call TRBD1 (5 bases). There are 14 residues in the CDR3. Germline V CDR1 and CDR2: SQVTM, ANQGSEA. The V end lost 5 bases, the J end lost 6 bases, and 16 bases lay between the germline ends. The CDR3 DNA follows: TGCAGCGTTTCACCAACAGGTGTCCCCGGGGAGCTGTTTTTT. Protein sequence: CSVSPTGVPGELFF.

The sample holds a few counts of this clone. This sequence joins TRBV19 and TRBJ1-4; D remains ambiguous. The CDR3 totals 11 residues. Germline V gene lookup returns CDR1 LNHDA and CDR2 SQIVND (reference sequence). V dropped 7 bases and J dropped 7 bases, with 7 bases sitting between them. The chain's CDR3 is CASKKLEKLFF. CDR3 bases: TGTGCCAGTAAGAAGCTTGAAAAACTGTTTTTT.

J is TRBJ2-5 and V is TRBV29-1; 12 bases agree with TRBD2. The CDR3 extends over 15 amino acids. Trimming took 5 bases from V and 5 from J; bases not matched to a gene: 9. CDR1 SQVTM and CDR2 ANQGSEA come from the germline V gene. The CDR3 reads CSVSGTSGFYETQYF. CDR3 in DNA: TGCAGCGTTTCCGGGACTAGCGGGTTCTATGAGACCCAGTACTTC.

This clone was observed once. The V call is TRBV19, the J call TRBJ2-2; TRBD1 agrees at 7 bases. The CDR3 is 14 amino acids. CDR1 is LNHDA, CDR2 SQIVND, per germline (reference sequence). J gave up 7 bases and V 4 bases, and 6 bases lay outside the gene matches. The CDR3 loop is CASSTTGAVGELFF. The CDR3 region has the DNA TGTGCCAGTAGTACCACAGGGGCCGTCGGGGAGCTGTTTTTT.

This chain joins TRBV10-3 and TRBJ1-2; D not resolved. Germline CDR1 is ENHRY and CDR2 is SYGVKD. V gave up 6 bases and J gave up 2 bases, with 10 bases separating them. CDR3 size: 13 residues. In DNA, the CDR3 is TGTGCCATCAGCCCGGGTCCCAACTATGGCTACACCTTC. Amino acid sequence: CAISPGPNYGYTF.

The V gene is TRBV18, the J gene TRBJ1-6; 8 bases match TRBD1. Germline V gene lookup returns CDR1 KGHSH and CDR2 LQKENI. This CDR3 region has 16 residues. Germline trimming cut 2 bases from V and 7 bases from J; bases unmatched to any gene: 7. The CDR3 protein is CASSPRGDRTNSPLHF. CDR3 nucleotides: TGTGCCAGCTCACCAAGGGGGGACAGGACGAATTCACCCCTCCACTTT.

The chain uses TRBV11-1 and TRBJ2-7, with D possibly being TRBD1 (6 bases). Trimming removed 4 bases at V and 7 bases at J, with 14 bases between. Germline CDR1 and CDR2: SGHAT and FQDESV (reference sequence). The CDR3 totals 13 residues. The CDR3 coding sequence is TGTGCCAGCAGCTGGGACACCTGGGGAGAGCAGTACTTC. This gives the protein CASSWDTWGEQYF.

The chain combines TRBV19 with TRBJ1-5; D not resolved. From germline, CDR1 is LNHDA and CDR2 SQIVND (reference sequence). Trimming left V 6 bases short and J 3 bases short, with 9 bases between. The CDR3 is 13 residues long. CDR3 sequence (DNA): TGTGCCAGTAGGTTCCAAGCCAATCAGCCCCAGCATTTT. The encoded protein is CASRFQANQPQHF.